This record looks at one T cell receptor beta chain sequence and its context. Its cognate antigen is unknown. The entry originates in a study of response to subunit inactivated influenza vaccine. Study-wide findings and caveats: The authors proposed limited new T cell recruitment per seasonal influenza vaccination.

Germline values: CDR1 MNHNY, CDR2 SVGAGI (reference sequence). V shed 4 bases, J shed 4 bases, and the junction held 3 bases outside the gene matches. The CDR3 covers 13 residues. TCRdb called the RT-PCR reads again in MiXCR, with one record for every CDR3 protein. The repertoire holds some 600,000 distinct CDR3 sequences, around 13% seen once, with approximately 7.6% in the top ten. The clonotype comes from a man over 45 who received an inactivated influenza vaccine. This rearrangement joins TRBV6-6 to TRBJ1-1; TRBD1 matches 7 bases. The sample was PBMCs from blood, taken about 14 days before vaccination. As DNA, the CDR3 is TGTGCCAGCAGTTCCAGGGGGACCACTGAAGCTTTCTTT. Its protein is CASSSRGTTEAFF.